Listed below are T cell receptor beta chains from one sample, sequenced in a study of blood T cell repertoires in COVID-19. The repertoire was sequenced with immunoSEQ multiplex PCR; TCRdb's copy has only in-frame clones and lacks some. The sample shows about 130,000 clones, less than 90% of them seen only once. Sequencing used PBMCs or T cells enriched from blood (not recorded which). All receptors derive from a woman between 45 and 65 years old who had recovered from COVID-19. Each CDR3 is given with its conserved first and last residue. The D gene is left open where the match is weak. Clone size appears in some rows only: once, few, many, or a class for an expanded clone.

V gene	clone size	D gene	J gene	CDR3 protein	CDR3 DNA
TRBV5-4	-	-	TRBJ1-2	CASSQNYGYTF	TGTGCCAGCAGCCAGAACTATGGCTACACCTTC
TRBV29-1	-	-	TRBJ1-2	CSVDRGYTF	TGCAGCGTTGATCGGGGCTACACCTTC
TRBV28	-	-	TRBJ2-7	CASTGTYEQYF	TGTGCCAGCACAGGGACCTACGAGCAGTACTTC
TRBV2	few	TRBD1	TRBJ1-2	CASSVDRLAGYTF	TGTGCCAGCAGTGTGGACAGGCTCGCCGGCTACACCTTC
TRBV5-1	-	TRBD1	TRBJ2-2	CASSPGQGLVETGELFF	TGCGCCAGCAGCCCGGGACAGGGACTGGTAGAGACCGGGGAGCTGTTTTTT
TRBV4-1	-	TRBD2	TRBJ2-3	CASSHGTSGTTPSTDTQYF	TGCGCCAGCAGCCACGGGACTAGCGGGACGACCCCTAGCACAGATACGCAGTATTTT
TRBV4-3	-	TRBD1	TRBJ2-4	CASSQETGEPKNIQYF	TGCGCCAGCAGCCAGGAAACAGGGGAACCCAAAAACATTCAGTACTTC
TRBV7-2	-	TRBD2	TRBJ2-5	CASRTSGGGLFETQYF	TGTGCCAGCAGAACTAGCGGGGGGGGATTATTCGAGACCCAGTACTTC
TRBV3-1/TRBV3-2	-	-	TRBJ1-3	CASSQGQVGNTIYF	TGTGCCAGCAGCCAAGGACAGGTTGGAAACACCATATATTTT
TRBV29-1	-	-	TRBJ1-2	CSVELQGYYGYTF	TGCAGCGTTGAACTCCAGGGGTACTATGGCTACACCTTC
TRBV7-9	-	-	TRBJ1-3	CASSEGVSPNTIYF	TGTGCCAGCAGCGAGGGGGTGTCCCCAAACACCATATATTTT
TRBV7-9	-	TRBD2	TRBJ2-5	CASSPRRGGPETQYF	TGTGCCAGCAGCCCCCGACGGGGGGGCCCGGAGACCCAGTACTTC
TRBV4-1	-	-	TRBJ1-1	CASSQTQDRPTEAFF	TGCGCCAGCAGCCAAACTCAAGACAGGCCCACTGAAGCTTTCTTT
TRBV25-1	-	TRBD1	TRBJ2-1	CASSDYGQGALGEQFF	TGTGCCAGCAGTGACTACGGACAGGGGGCGCTTGGCGAGCAGTTCTTC
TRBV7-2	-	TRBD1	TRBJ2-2	CASSQRQGLTGELFF	TGTGCCAGCAGCCAACGACAGGGTCTCACCGGGGAGCTGTTTTTT
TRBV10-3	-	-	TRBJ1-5	CAISEGEGEQPQHF	TGTGCCATCAGTGAGGGGGAAGGGGAACAGCCCCAGCATTTT
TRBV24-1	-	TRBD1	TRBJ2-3	CATSAGTGSTDTQYF	TGTGCCACCAGTGCCGGGACAGGAAGCACAGATACGCAGTATTTT
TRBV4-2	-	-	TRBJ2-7	CASSQDLGGSYEQYF	TGTGCCAGCAGCCAAGATCTTGGGGGGTCCTACGAGCAGTACTTC
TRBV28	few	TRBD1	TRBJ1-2	CASRTGGDGYTF	TGTGCCTCTCGGACAGGGGGCGATGGCTACACCTTC
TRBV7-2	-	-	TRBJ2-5	CASSLFSFIQETQYF	TGTGCCAGCAGCTTGTTTAGCTTTATCCAAGAGACCCAGTACTTC